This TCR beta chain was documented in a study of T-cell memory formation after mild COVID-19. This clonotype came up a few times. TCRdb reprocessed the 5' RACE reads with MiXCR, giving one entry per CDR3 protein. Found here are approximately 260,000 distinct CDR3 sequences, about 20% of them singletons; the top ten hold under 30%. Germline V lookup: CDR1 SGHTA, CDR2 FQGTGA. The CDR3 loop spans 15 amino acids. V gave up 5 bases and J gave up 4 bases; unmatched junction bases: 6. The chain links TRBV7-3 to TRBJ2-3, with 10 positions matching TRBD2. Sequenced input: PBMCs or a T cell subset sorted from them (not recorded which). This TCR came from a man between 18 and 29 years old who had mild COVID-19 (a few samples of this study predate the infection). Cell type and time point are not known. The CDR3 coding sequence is TGTGCCAGCAGCCCGGGACTAGCGAGATCAGATACGCAGTATTTT. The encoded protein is CASSPGLARSDTQYF.